This T cell receptor beta chain originates from a study of a mutant IDH1 vaccine in newly diagnosed glioma. Sequencing used immunoSEQ multiplex PCR; TCRdb keeps in-frame clones, though not all of them. The data hold 60,000 or so clones, with 70% to 85% observed a single time. Described time point: week 5, during vaccination. It was 300 ug of mutant IDH1 20-mer peptide that made up each vaccine dose, given with topical imiquimod. Regarding this clone: No antigen is known for it.

Sample: PBMCs, taken from a glioma patient whose treatment included an IDH1 peptide vaccine. This TCR came from a woman under 30 with glioma. Some clones in this sample may be carry-over from other donors' samples.

The chain's CDR3 is CASSQESGTGGTGELFF. CDR3 coding DNA: TGCGCCAGCAGCCAAGAATCGGGGACAGGGGGCACCGGGGAGCTGTTTTTT. V usage is TRBV4-3 and J usage is TRBJ2-2; 11 bases are a match to TRBD1. After removal of 0 bases from V and 4 bases from J, the junction contained 4 bases not matched to a gene. The germline V gene has CDR1 LGHNA and CDR2 YSLEER. The length of the CDR3 is 17 residues.